These 17 T cell receptor beta chains originate from one sample sequenced in a study of T-cell reconstitution after alpha-beta-depleted transplantation in children. The TCRbeta library was prepared with unique molecular identifiers. From the PCR reads, TCRdb called clonotypes with MiXCR, one entry per CDR3 protein. The data show about 340,000 distinct CDR3 sequences, 9% to 12% seen once. Sample: PBMCs from the stem cell graft donor, taken from the stem cell graft. These receptors were obtained from a human donor who donated a stem cell graft to a child with acute lymphoblastic leukemia.

In its sample, this clonotype was seen a few times. The chain carries TRBV6-1 and TRBJ2-7; D is possibly TRBD1 or TRBD2 (5 bases each). Per germline, CDR1 MNHNS and CDR2 SASEGT. The CDR3 sequence is 16 residues long. V lost 5 bases to trimming and J lost 0 bases, with 17 bases between them. Here the CDR3 reads CASSLPRGQNSYEQYF. The CDR3, as DNA: TGTGCCAGCAGTCTCCCGAGGGGTCAAAACTCCTACGAGCAGTACTTC.

This clonotype was detected ten times or more. The CDR3 loop reads CASSLGQAMNTEAFF. The CDR3 DNA is TGCGCCAGCAGCTTGGGGCAGGCCATGAACACTGAAGCTTTCTTT. V and J are TRBV5-1 and TRBJ1-1; no clear D. CDR3 size: 15 residues. V lost 0 bases and J lost 0, with 9 bases in between. CDR1 is SGHRS and CDR2 is YFSETQ in the germline V gene.

The rearrangement links TRBV28 to TRBJ1-2, with D possibly being TRBD1 (5 bases). The CDR3 covers 14 residues. The germline V gene encodes CDR1 MDHEN and CDR2 SYDVKM. V was trimmed by 3 bases and J by 8 bases, leaving 16 bases between them. DNA for the CDR3: TGTGCCAGCAGTTTCATCGACAGAGGAACGGGCTACACCTTC. Its translation is CASSFIDRGTGYTF.

The genes are TRBV15 and TRBJ2-7, with D perhaps TRBD1 (5 bases). V lost 5 bases, J lost 0 bases, and 14 bases lay in between. CDR1 and CDR2 (germline): LNHNV, YYDKDF (reference sequence). The CDR3 length is 15 residues. Here the CDR3 reads CATSEIRAYSYEQYF. CDR3 coding DNA: TGTGCCACCAGCGAGATCAGGGCCTACTCCTACGAGCAGTACTTC.

This clonotype was recorded once. A junction end diverges from the germline sequence, so it may reflect a read error. This chain connects TRBV3-1 to TRBJ1-1, with a weak D call TRBD1 (5 bases). CDR1 and CDR2 (germline): LGHDT, YNNKEL (reference sequence). This CDR3 is 15 amino acids long. CDR3 DNA: TGTGCCTGCAGCCTCCAATGGGGCTCGAACACTGAAGCTTTCTTT. This codes for CACSLQWGSNTEAFF.

The gene calls are TRBV6-2 or TRBV6-3 and TRBJ2-1; tentative D call: TRBD2 (6 bases). Germline loops: CDR1 MNHEY, CDR2 SVGEGT. V lost 0 bases and J lost 13, with 13 bases in between. This CDR3 is 13 amino acids long. The CDR3 is CASSYSTLAVQFF. The CDR3, as DNA: TGTGCCAGCAGTTACTCGACACTAGCCGTTCAGTTCTTC.

This chain links TRBV28 with TRBJ1-4; no clear D gene. The germline V gene encodes CDR1 MDHEN and CDR2 SYDVKM. Trimming left V 7 bases short and J 7 bases short, with 13 bases between. The CDR3 is made up of 13 amino acids. The CDR3 nucleotides read TGTGCCAGCAAGGGTCCCGGGCGTGAAAAACTGTTTTTT. Protein product: CASKGPGREKLFF.

The chain has TRBV7-9 and TRBJ2-1, with TRBD2 as a possible D gene (5 bases). Germline V gives CDR1 SEHNR, CDR2 FQNEAQ (reference sequence). The V and J ends lost 0 bases and 14 bases respectively, with 11 bases between them. This CDR3 has 12 residues. CDR3 sequence (DNA): TGTGCCAGCAGCTTAGCGCAAGGAGGCAAGTTCTTC. Encoded protein: CASSLAQGGKFF.

The chain joins TRBV7-9 to TRBJ2-3; no clear D. The CDR3 covers 13 residues. Trimming took 5 bases from V and 4 from J, leaving 10 bases between them. Germline V gives CDR1 SEHNR, CDR2 FQNEAQ (reference sequence). CDR3 sequence reads: CASSPPLADTQYF. The DNA for the CDR3 is TGTGCCAGCAGCCCCCCACTGGCAGATACGCAGTATTTT.

The chain links TRBV12-3 or TRBV12-4 to TRBJ2-5; D uncertain. This CDR3 comprises 14 residues. V was pared by 3 bases and J by 4 bases, with 12 bases between. The CDR3 coding sequence is TGTGCCAGCAGTTTCCCCGCGAGACGAGAGACCCAGTACTTC. Translating it yields CASSFPARRETQYF.

The CDR3 DNA reads TGTGCCAGCAGTCCACCGGGACAGGGTACCAAAAACATTCAGTACTTC. Amino acids: CASSPPGQGTKNIQYF. This chain links TRBV7-9 with TRBJ2-4; 9 bases fit TRBD1. J lost 2 bases, V lost 6 bases, and 8 bases had no gene match. The CDR3 consists of 16 residues. Germline V gene lookup returns CDR1 SEHNR and CDR2 FQNEAQ (reference sequence).

This clonotype was observed at least ten times. This chain joins TRBV6-1 and TRBJ1-6; 7 bases line up with TRBD1. The J segment lost 10 bases and the V segment lost 5 bases, leaving 5 bases of the junction unmatched. Looked up from germline, CDR1 is MNHNS and CDR2 is SASEGT. This CDR3 region has 13 residues. The CDR3 region is CASSPGGRSPLHF. The CDR3 DNA is TGTGCCAGCAGTCCAGGGGGGAGGTCACCCCTCCACTTT.

Only a few counts were recorded for this clonotype. V is TRBV5-6 and J is TRBJ1-6, with 7 bases that match TRBD1. V shed 6 bases and J 8 bases; nucleotides not matched to a gene: 8. Germline-derived CDR1 and CDR2 are SGHDT and YYEEEE. CDR3 size: 14 residues. The CDR3 here is CASIRQGVDSPLHF. In DNA form, the CDR3 reads TGTGCCAGCATTCGACAGGGTGTTGATTCACCCCTCCACTTT.

This clonotype was counted ten times or more. This chain connects TRBV20-1 to TRBJ1-2; 8 nucleotides agree with TRBD1. The junction had 0 bases not matched to a gene; V was cut back by 6 bases and J by 3 bases. Germline V gene sequence: CDR1 DFQATT, CDR2 SNEGSKA (reference sequence). The CDR3 covers 11 residues. This CDR3 reads CSATGDYGYTF. CDR3 in DNA: TGCAGTGCGACAGGGGACTATGGCTACACCTTC.

There are a few counts of this clonotype. This chain joins TRBV12-3 or TRBV12-4 and TRBJ2-2, with a weak D call TRBD1 (6 bases). Trimming stripped 6 bases from V and 1 base from J, with 18 bases between. The CDR3 runs to 17 residues. CDR3 coding DNA: TGTGCCAGCAGACCCTTCAGGGGTAGAGTGAACACCGGGGAGCTGTTTTTT. Residues: CASRPFRGRVNTGELFF.

The chain uses TRBV14 and TRBJ1-1; D is ambiguous. In germline, CDR1 is SGHDN, CDR2 FVKESK. CDR3 length: 15 amino acids. Trimming took off 0 bases at V and 0 bases at J, with 8 bases between the two ends. The CDR3: CASSQDADLNTEAFF. The CDR3 DNA sequence: TGTGCCAGCAGCCAAGATGCGGACCTGAACACTGAAGCTTTCTTT.

This clonotype has ten or more counts. A single base separates this from a much larger clone, so it may be a read error. This chain uses TRBV20-1 with TRBJ2-6; TRBD1 matches 7 bases. Germline CDR1 DFQATT, CDR2 SNEGSKA (reference sequence). CDR3 length: 17 amino acids. CDR3 region: CSAARTGSNSGANGLTF. CDR3 DNA: TGCAGTGCTGCGAGGACAGGAAGCAACTCTGGGGCCAACGGCCTGACTTTC.